Below are 25 T cell receptor beta chains sequenced from a single sample in a study of T cell responses to AZD1222 COVID-19 vaccine. Profiled with immunoSEQ multiplex PCR; TCRdb holds only in-frame clones, not every one. Of tens of thousands of clones listed, around 90% were seen once; the top ten hold 2% to 3%. Sequenced here: peripheral blood, sampled 28 days after the second AZD1222 dose. Receptors were obtained from an adult who received the AZD1222 COVID-19 vaccine.

The rearrangement uses TRBV28 and TRBJ2-1; D not certain. Germline values: CDR1 MDHEN, CDR2 SYDVKM. The CDR3 runs 11 residues. With 5 bases removed from V and 10 bases from J, the gap between germline ends came to 9 bases. The CDR3 is CASSTKNEQFF. CDR3 in DNA: TGTGCCAGCAGTACCAAAAACGAGCAGTTCTTC.

V and J are TRBV9 and TRBJ2-3, with unresolved D. The CDR3 covers 14 residues. V was cut by 2 bases and J by 2 bases, with 9 bases left in between. In germline, CDR1 is SGDLS, CDR2 YYNGEE. As DNA, the CDR3 is TGTGCCAGCAGCGTTGCACCCGACACAGATACGCAGTATTTT. It encodes CASSVAPDTDTQYF.

This clone was found a few times. The chain employs TRBV5-4 and TRBJ2-5; 7 bases are shared with TRBD2. V dropped 4 bases and J dropped 5; count of bases not matched to a gene: 11. The germline V gene encodes CDR1 SGHNT and CDR2 YYREEE (reference sequence). This CDR3 is 15 amino acids long. CDR3 nucleotides: TGTGCCAGCAGCAATTATGGACTAGTTCGCGAGACCCAGTACTTC. Protein product: CASSNYGLVRETQYF.

A single count supports this clone. The DNA for the CDR3 is TGTGCCAGCAGTTCCCGAGGGAGCAATTCACCCCTCCACTTT. Protein sequence: CASSSRGSNSPLHF. The chain recombines TRBV6-5 with TRBJ1-6; no definite D call. Deletions cut 4 bases from V and 7 bases from J, with 11 bases between. In germline, CDR1 is MNHEY, CDR2 SVGAGI. This CDR3 spans 14 amino acids.

This clone was picked up one time. The chain has TRBV11-2 and TRBJ1-1; D is unclear. Trimming took off 1 base at V and 7 bases at J, with 10 bases between the two ends. This CDR3 is built from 13 residues. Germline V gene lookup returns CDR1 SGHAT and CDR2 FQNNGV. The CDR3 reads CASSLGLRDEAFF. The CDR3 coding sequence is TGTGCCAGCAGCTTAGGGCTGAGGGATGAAGCTTTCTTT.

The chain uses TRBV6-2 or TRBV6-3 and TRBJ1-6; no reliable D call. This CDR3 spans 18 amino acids. Germline-derived CDR1 and CDR2 are MNHEY and SVGEGT. Trimming left V 6 bases short and J 8 bases short, with 26 bases between. This CDR3 is CASSPNRGKALIDSPLHF. The DNA for the CDR3 is TGTGCCAGCAGCCCTAATAGAGGGAAAGCCCTAATTGATTCACCCCTCCACTTT.

The chain employs TRBV4-1 and TRBJ2-7, with 11 bases that match TRBD2. CDR1 MGHRA and CDR2 YSYEKL come from the germline V gene. The CDR3 totals 16 residues. Trimming cost V 7 bases and J 6 bases; bases outside gene matches: 14. The CDR3 spells CASTRLAGPPYGEQYF. The CDR3 coding sequence is TGCGCCAGCACCCGACTAGCGGGACCCCCCTACGGCGAGCAGTACTTC.

The chain links TRBV28 to TRBJ2-1, with 7 bases fitting TRBD2. The germline V gene has CDR1 MDHEN and CDR2 SYDVKM. The CDR3 length is 15 residues. V trimming: 2 bases; J trimming: 8 bases; junction bases outside the gene matches: 9. CDR3 in amino acids: CASSLIGGRFHEQFF. CDR3 nucleotide sequence: TGTGCCAGCAGTTTAATAGGCGGGAGATTCCATGAGCAGTTCTTC. Full variable domain (outside the CDR3, taken from reference TRBV28 and TRBJ2-1): DVKVTQSSRYLVKRTGEKVFLECVQDMDHENMFWYRQDPGLGLRLIYFSYDVKMKEKGDIPEGYSVSREKKERFSLILESASTNQTSMYLCASSLIGGRFHEQFFGPGTRLTVL.

This clone has a single count. This chain uses TRBV29-1 with TRBJ2-2; a weak D match, TRBD2 (6 bases). The germline CDR1 and CDR2 sequences are SQVTM and ANQGSEA. V was pared by 7 bases and J by 5 bases, with 14 bases between. CDR3 length: 13 amino acids. CDR3 coding DNA: TGCAGCGCCGCTATCGGGGGAACCGGGGAGCTGTTTTTT. Its translation is CSAAIGGTGELFF.

The J gene is TRBJ2-1, the V gene TRBV27; D possibly corresponds to TRBD1 (6 bases). Germline CDR1 and CDR2: MNHEY and SMNVEV (reference sequence). This CDR3 spans 17 amino acids. V gave up 5 bases and J gave up 0 bases, with 17 bases separating them. CDR3 bases: TGTGCCAGCAGTCCCGCTGCAGGGGTCAACTCCTACAATGAGCAGTTCTTC. This sequence encodes CASSPAAGVNSYNEQFF.

The gene calls are TRBV6-5 and TRBJ1-4; D call uncertain. Trimming pared 6 bases from V and 8 bases from J, leaving 10 bases between. CDR3 size: 12 residues. CDR1 is MNHEY and CDR2 is SVGAGI in the germline V gene. CDR3 nucleotide sequence: TGTGCCAGCAGGAAACCGGGAGAAAAACTGTTTTTT. Its translation is CASRKPGEKLFF.

This chain connects TRBV5-1 to TRBJ2-3; D is undetermined. Per the germline V gene, CDR1 is SGHRS and CDR2 is YFSETQ. V lost 0 bases and J lost 0, with 11 bases in between. The CDR3 spans 16 residues. The CDR3 here is CASSLALGFSTDTQYF. The CDR3 DNA is TGCGCCAGCAGCTTGGCCTTGGGGTTCAGCACAGATACGCAGTATTTT.

The chain joins TRBV6-4 to TRBJ2-1, with TRBD2 identical over 7 bases. V lost 7 bases to trimming and J lost 5 bases; unmatched junction nucleotides: 5. Germline V CDR1 and CDR2: MRHNA, SNTAGT. CDR3 length: 13 residues. The CDR3: CASMGGRNNEQFF. The CDR3, as DNA: TGTGCCAGCATGGGCGGGAGAAACAATGAGCAGTTCTTC.

J is TRBJ1-4 and V is TRBV6-5; D unresolved. Trimming cost V 6 bases and J 3 bases, with 11 bases left between them. The CDR3 is 14 residues long. CDR1 and CDR2 from the germline V gene are MNHEY and SVGAGI. CDR3 nucleotides: TGTGCCAGCAGGCCACAAAGTCCTAATGAAAAACTGTTTTTT. Its protein is CASRPQSPNEKLFF.

The CDR3 DNA follows: TGTGCCAGCAGCTTAGAAAACCAAGAGACCCAGTACTTC. It yields the protein CASSLENQETQYF. The chain recombines TRBV7-8 with TRBJ2-5; D is uncertain. The CDR3 is 13 amino acids. The germline gives CDR1 SGHVS, CDR2 FQNEAQ. V was cut by 1 base and J by 0 bases, with 3 bases left in between.

This clone was recorded once. The genes are TRBV19 and TRBJ1-2; no clear D. The CDR3 loop spans 15 amino acids. Trimming cost V 1 base and J 5 bases, with 14 bases left between them. Germline CDR1 reads LNHDA; CDR2 reads SQIVND (reference sequence). The DNA for the CDR3 is TGTGCCAGTAGTATAGGGGCAGCGTCGTCTTATGGCTACACCTTC. Protein: CASSIGAASSYGYTF.

The V and J genes are TRBV27 and TRBJ1-1, with 9 bases that match TRBD1. Germline V CDR1 and CDR2: MNHEY, SMNVEV (reference sequence). With 5 bases clipped from V and 3 bases from J, the junction kept 10 bases outside the gene matches. There are 16 residues in the CDR3. The CDR3 sequence is CASSRTQGALDTEAFF. CDR3 DNA sequence: TGTGCCAGCAGTCGTACACAGGGGGCGCTGGACACTGAAGCTTTCTTT.

In its sample, this clone was seen a few times. The rearrangement joins TRBV30 to TRBJ1-5, with D tentatively TRBD1 (6 bases). The CDR3 is 13 residues long. Trimming removed 5 bases at V and 3 bases at J, with 11 bases between. Germline CDR1 and CDR2: GTSNPN and SVGIG (reference sequence). The CDR3 reads CAWADRINQPQHF. The DNA for the CDR3 is TGTGCCTGGGCCGACAGGATCAATCAGCCCCAGCATTTT.

This clone was seen only a few times. The rearrangement joins TRBV28 to TRBJ2-2; no clear D. CDR1 MDHEN and CDR2 SYDVKM come from the germline V gene. This CDR3 is 12 amino acids long. V was trimmed by 2 bases and J by 2 bases, leaving 0 bases between them. Here the CDR3 reads CASSLNTGELFF. For the CDR3, the DNA is TGTGCCAGCAGTTTAAACACCGGGGAGCTGTTTTTT.

This clone was observed once. The V and J genes are TRBV25-1 and TRBJ1-4; D not certain. With 3 bases removed from V and 4 bases from J, the gap between germline ends came to 9 bases. The CDR3 loop spans 14 amino acids. Germline-derived CDR1 and CDR2 are MGHDK and SYGVNS. The CDR3 sequence is CASSEQAINEKLFF. In DNA, the CDR3 is TGTGCCAGCAGTGAGCAGGCAATTAATGAAAAACTGTTTTTT.

V usage is TRBV11-1 and J usage is TRBJ2-1; perhaps D is TRBD1 or TRBD2 (5 bases each). From germline, CDR1 is SGHAT and CDR2 FQDESV (reference sequence). The CDR3 is 14 amino acids. Trimming shortened V by 7 bases and J by 1 base, and 11 bases separated the two germline ends. CDR3 bases: TGTGCCAGCAACCATGGGGGTTCCTACAATGAGCAGTTCTTC. This codes for CASNHGGSYNEQFF.

The CDR3 bases are TGTGCCAGCAGCTTAGCGTCAGCGGCCTACACAGATACGCAGTATTTT. Amino acid sequence: CASSLASAAYTDTQYF. This chain connects TRBV7-2 to TRBJ2-3; TRBD2 might be the D (5 bases). This CDR3 comprises 16 residues. CDR1 and CDR2 from the germline V gene are SGHTA and FQGNSA. V lost 0 bases to trimming and J lost 2 bases, with 12 bases between them.

The rearrangement links TRBV11-2 to TRBJ2-7; weak D call: TRBD1 (6 bases). The ends were cut back, 5 bases at V and 10 bases at J, with 12 bases in the middle. This CDR3 is built from 11 residues. CDR1 and CDR2 from the germline V gene are SGHAT and FQNNGV. As DNA, the CDR3 is TGTGCCAGCAGCACAGGGACCGTTCAGTACTTC. Amino acid sequence: CASSTGTVQYF.

The chain links TRBV19 to TRBJ1-6; the D gene is possibly TRBD1 (5 bases). CDR1 is LNHDA, CDR2 SQIVND, per germline (reference sequence). V gave up 3 bases and J gave up 0 bases, with 12 bases separating them. This CDR3 has 17 amino acids. CDR3 coding DNA: TGTGCCAGTAGTATGTCGGGGCGAAGCTCCTATAATTCACCCCTCCACTTT. Its translation is CASSMSGRSSYNSPLHF.

This clone was recorded once. The rearrangement joins TRBV24-1 to TRBJ1-2, with 12 bases aligning to TRBD1. The ends lost 8 bases at V and 6 bases at J; junction bases unmatched: 12. Germline V CDR1 and CDR2: KGHDR, SFDVKD. The CDR3 contains 16 residues. The CDR3 sequence is CATIDPGQGAGNGYTF. CDR3 DNA: TGTGCCACCATAGACCCGGGACAGGGGGCTGGAAATGGCTACACCTTC.